This section outlines one T cell receptor beta chain sequence together with its context. From germline, CDR1 is MNHEY and CDR2 SMNVEV (reference sequence). With 1 base removed from V and 8 bases from J, the gap between germline ends came to 14 bases. The length of the CDR3 is 14 residues. It was with a sample-barcoded 5' primer and a J-beta primer mix that a second PCR of roughly 6 to 12 cycles was run. TCRdb analysed the 5' RACE reads with MiXCR anew, one entry per CDR3 protein. The sample lists over 1,200,000 distinct CDR3 sequences, approximately 59% occurring once. In terms of origin and age, donors were healthy Caucasian individuals from Russia aged roughly 6 to 100. This sample was included in a study of blood T cells in healthy people across ages.

The source is a man aged 18-30 years in good health. The sequencing sample was made of blood. The chain has TRBV27 and TRBJ1-2; D may be TRBD1 (5 bases). The DNA of the CDR3 is TGTGCCAGCAGTTTATTGGGGGGTGGGGACGGCTACACCTTC. Protein sequence: CASSLLGGGDGYTF.